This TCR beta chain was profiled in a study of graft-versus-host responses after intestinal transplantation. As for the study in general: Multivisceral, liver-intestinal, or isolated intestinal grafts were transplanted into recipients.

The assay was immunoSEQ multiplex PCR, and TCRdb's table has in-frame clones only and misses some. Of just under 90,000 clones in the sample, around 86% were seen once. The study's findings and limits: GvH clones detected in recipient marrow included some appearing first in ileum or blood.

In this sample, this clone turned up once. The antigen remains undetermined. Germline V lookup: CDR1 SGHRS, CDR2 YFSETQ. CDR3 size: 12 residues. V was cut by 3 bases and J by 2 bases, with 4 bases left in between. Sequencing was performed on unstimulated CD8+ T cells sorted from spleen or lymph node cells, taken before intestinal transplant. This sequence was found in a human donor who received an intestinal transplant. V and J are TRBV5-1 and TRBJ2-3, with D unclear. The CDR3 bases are TGCGCCAGCAGCTATTACACAGATACGCAGTATTTT. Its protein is CASSYYTDTQYF. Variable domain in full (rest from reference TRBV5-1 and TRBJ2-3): KAGVTQTPRYLIKTRGQQVTLSCSPISGHRSVSWYQQTPGQGLQFLFEYFSETQRNKGNFPGRFSGRQFSNSRSEMNVSTLELGDSALYLCASSYYTDTQYFGPGTRLTVL.